The 14 T cell receptor beta chains below were found in one sample sequenced in a study of T cells in Graves' hyperthyroidism and ophthalmopathy. Amplification of TCR beta CDR3 regions was performed using RNA transcripts as template. First-round RT-PCR of the TCR CDR3 relied on the HTBI primer set. TCRdb called the multiplex PCR reads again in MiXCR, with one record for every CDR3 protein. The sample contains around 600,000 distinct CDR3 sequences, 16% of which appear only once. Sequenced input: blood. The receptors originated from a middle-aged woman with Graves' ophthalmopathy.

This clonotype was seen many times. The rearrangement uses TRBV28 and TRBJ2-3, with 14 nucleotides matching TRBD2. This CDR3 spans 18 amino acids. V trimming: 7 bases; J trimming: 5 bases; junction bases outside the gene matches: 14. Germline CDR1 MDHEN, CDR2 SYDVKM. The CDR3 region is CASISGVTSGRAKDTQYF. The CDR3 coding sequence is TGTGCCAGCATTTCGGGGGTGACTAGCGGGAGGGCAAAAGATACGCAGTATTTT. Full variable domain (remainder filled in from reference TRBV28 and TRBJ2-3): DVKVTQSSRYLVKRTGEKVFLECVQDMDHENMFWYRQDPGLGLRLIYFSYDVKMKEKGDIPEGYSVSREKKERFSLILESASTNQTSMYLCASISGVTSGRAKDTQYFGPGTRLTVL.

In its sample, this clonotype was seen many times. The chain has TRBV2 and TRBJ2-5; 11 nucleotides line up with TRBD2. Germline trimming cut 6 bases from V and 4 bases from J; bases unmatched to any gene: 10. CDR3 length equals 16 residues. Germline loops: CDR1 SNHLY, CDR2 FYNNEI. This chain's CDR3 is CASSPPLAGVSETQYF. In DNA, the CDR3 is TGTGCCAGCAGCCCCCCACTAGCGGGAGTTTCAGAGACCCAGTACTTC.

In its sample, this clonotype was seen many times. The genes are TRBV12-3 or TRBV12-4 and TRBJ2-1; tentatively, D is TRBD1 or TRBD2 (6 bases each). The germline V and J ends were trimmed by 3 bases and 2 bases, with 26 bases remaining between them. The CDR3 runs 20 residues. The CDR3 loop is CASSLYLGGSDMIAYNEQFF. As DNA, the CDR3 is TGTGCCAGCAGTTTGTACCTGGGGGGCAGCGATATGATCGCCTACAATGAGCAGTTCTTC.

This clonotype was seen ten or more times. The chain joins TRBV5-1 to TRBJ2-3, with TRBD1 matching 7 bases. Germline CDR1 and CDR2: SGHRS and YFSETQ. The CDR3 runs to 14 residues. Trimming took 0 bases from V and 3 from J; bases not matched to a gene: 1. CDR3 residues: CASSLVQGTDTQYF. In DNA, the CDR3 is TGCGCCAGCAGCTTGGTACAGGGGACAGATACGCAGTATTTT.

As concerns this clonotype: A much bigger clone sits one base away, suggesting this may be a read error. The V call is TRBV20-1, the J call TRBJ2-7; tentative D call: TRBD1 (5 bases). Germline V CDR1 and CDR2: DFQATT, SNEGSKA (reference sequence). This CDR3 contains 15 residues. The DNA for the CDR3 is TGCAGTGCTAGAGATCTGGACAATCCGTCCTACGGGCAGTACTTC. Translated: CSARDLDNPSYGQYF.

Concerning this clonotype: One end of the junction is discordant with germline, which a read error may explain. The chain couples TRBV13 to TRBJ2-7, with no clear D. Germline loops: CDR1 PRHDT, CDR2 FYEKMQ (reference sequence). The CDR3 consists of 14 residues. The CDR3 region is CASSLGRPAYEQHF. The DNA for the CDR3 is TGTGCCAGCAGCTTAGGGCGGCCGGCCTACGAGCAGCACTTC.

This clonotype was picked up many times. This chain links TRBV28 with TRBJ2-7, with 8 nucleotides matching TRBD2. CDR1 and CDR2 (germline): MDHEN, SYDVKM. CDR3 length: 14 residues. Trimming removed 7 bases from V and 5 bases from J; junction bases left unmatched: 10. CDR3 sequence: CASIPLAGRNEQYF. The CDR3 DNA reads as TGTGCCAGCATACCCTTAGCGGGAAGAAACGAGCAGTACTTC.

This clonotype has at least ten counts. In DNA, the CDR3 is TGTGCCAGCAGTTACTCGACTAGCGGGAGTTTTTGGGAGCAGTTCTTC. Its protein product is CASSYSTSGSFWEQFF. This chain joins TRBV6-2 or TRBV6-3 and TRBJ2-1, with 12 nucleotides matching TRBD2. There are 16 residues in the CDR3. The V gene's germline CDR1 is MNHEY and CDR2 SVGEGT. The V gene end was trimmed by 0 bases and the J gene end by 10 bases; junction bases not matched to a gene: 7.

This clonotype was seen only a few times. The chain couples TRBV19 to TRBJ2-1; unclear D gene. Germline CDR1 LNHDA, CDR2 SQIVND (reference sequence). The length of the CDR3 is 15 residues. V was clipped by 5 bases and J by 0 bases, with 11 bases between them. The CDR3 loop reads CASSSTESSYNEQFF. Here the CDR3 DNA reads TGTGCCAGTAGTTCCACAGAGAGCTCCTACAATGAGCAGTTCTTC.

This clonotype showed up many times. V gene TRBV27 combines with J gene TRBJ2-3, with TRBD1 identical over 7 bases. The CDR3 covers 13 residues. Germline CDR1 reads MNHEY; CDR2 reads SMNVEV (reference sequence). The J segment lost 4 bases and the V segment lost 3 bases, leaving 1 base of the junction unmatched. This CDR3 is CASSFTGADTQYF. The CDR3 DNA follows: TGTGCCAGCAGTTTTACAGGGGCAGATACGCAGTATTTT.

With respect to this clonotype: This may be a read error: a much more frequent sequence differs by one nucleotide. The rearrangement joins TRBV6-5 to TRBJ2-5, with D tentatively TRBD1 (6 bases). CDR1 and CDR2 (germline): MNHEY, SVGAGI. The CDR3 is made up of 17 amino acids. CDR3 nucleotides: TGTGCCAGCAATTACTCCTTCACAGGGTCCTTCCAAGAGACCCAGTACTTC. This gives the protein CASNYSFTGSFQETQYF.

This clonotype was observed at least ten times. The junction does not match germline at one end; this may be a read error. This chain joins TRBV5-1 and TRBJ1-1; 10 nucleotides line up with TRBD1. This CDR3 comprises 15 residues. In germline, CDR1 is SGHRS, CDR2 YFSETQ. DNA for the CDR3: TGTGCCAGCAGCTTGGGACAGGGGATGAACACTGAAGCTTTCTTT. Translating gives CASSLGQGMNTEAFF.

This clonotype occurred many times. Written as DNA, the CDR3 is TGCGCCAGCAGCCAAGACCGGGATTATTACGAGCAGTACTTC. Translation: CASSQDRDYYEQYF. This chain joins TRBV4-1 and TRBJ2-7, with a weak D call TRBD2 (5 bases). The ends were cut back, 0 bases at V and 4 bases at J, with 10 bases in the middle. Germline V CDR1 and CDR2: MGHRA, YSYEKL. The length of the CDR3 is 14 residues.

This clonotype was observed a handful of times. This may be a read error: a much more frequent sequence differs by one nucleotide. V usage is TRBV7-2 and J usage is TRBJ2-1, with 9 bases matching TRBD1. The CDR3 spans 15 residues. Germline values: CDR1 SGHTA, CDR2 FQGNSA. The CDR3 loop is CVSSTGTGPAGEQFF. The CDR3 bases are TGTGTCAGCAGCACCGGGACAGGGCCTGCGGGTGAGCAGTTCTTC.